The 26 T cell receptor beta chains below were found in one sample sequenced in a study of lymphopenia after photon versus proton radiotherapy. This table comes from immunoSEQ multiplex PCR, and its TCRdb copy is limited to in-frame clones, with some not included. Of some 30,000 clones in the sample, almost 90% were seen once. The input for sequencing was peripheral blood, taken from a patient treated with photon-based radiotherapy. The receptor source for this set is a woman between 50 and 59 years old with pancreatic cancer.

V is TRBV11-2 and J is TRBJ2-1; the match to TRBD2 covers 8 bases. The germline V gene has CDR1 SGHAT and CDR2 FQNNGV. The CDR3 has 16 residues. The trim removed 3 bases at V and 3 bases at J, leaving 7 bases unmatched. CDR3 nucleotide sequence: TGTGCCAGCAGCTTGGGGGGACTAGGGCTCTACAATGAGCAGTTCTTC. This sequence encodes CASSLGGLGLYNEQFF.

The CDR3 DNA reads as TGTGCCAGCAGCTCACTAGCGGGAGGGGAAGAGACCCAGTACTTC. It specifies CASSSLAGGEETQYF. This rearrangement joins TRBV5-6 to TRBJ2-5, with 13 nucleotides matching TRBD2. Trimming took 3 bases from V and 3 from J; bases not matched to a gene: 2. CDR1 and CDR2 from the germline V gene are SGHDT and YYEEEE. The CDR3 is 15 residues long.

This rearrangement joins TRBV2 to TRBJ2-1; D possibly matches TRBD1 or TRBD2 (6 bases each). Trimming left V 6 bases short and J 9 bases short, with 21 bases between. The length of the CDR3 is 15 residues. Germline-derived CDR1 and CDR2 are SNHLY and FYNNEI. This CDR3 reads CASRAPRGATFEQFF. The CDR3 bases are TGTGCCAGCAGGGCCCCTAGGGGGGCTACTTTTGAGCAGTTCTTC. The variable domain in full, completed from reference TRBV2 and TRBJ2-1, reads EPEVTQTPSHQVTQMGQEVILRCVPISNHLYFYWYRQILGQKVEFLVSFYNNEISEKSEIFDDQFSVERPDGSNFTLKIRSTKLEDSAMYFCASRAPRGATFEQFFGPGTRLTVL.

The V gene is TRBV29-1, the J gene TRBJ2-2, with 8 bases matching TRBD1. The junction had 9 bases not matched to a gene; V was cut back by 4 bases and J by 5 bases. Germline V gives CDR1 SQVTM, CDR2 ANQGSEA. The CDR3 runs to 15 residues. The CDR3, as DNA: TGCAGCGTTGGTGTCCGACAGGGGTTTACCGGGGAGCTGTTTTTT. Translated, it gives CSVGVRQGFTGELFF.

The chain has TRBV7-9 and TRBJ2-5; TRBD2 agrees at 9 bases. Per the germline V gene, CDR1 is SEHNR and CDR2 is FQNEAQ (reference sequence). V trimming: 7 bases; J trimming: 1 base; junction bases outside the gene matches: 7. This CDR3 has 15 amino acids. CDR3: CASNELAGPQETQYF. The DNA of the CDR3 is TGTGCCAGCAATGAGCTAGCGGGACCCCAAGAGACCCAGTACTTC.

The V call is TRBV18, the J call TRBJ1-2; 9 nucleotides agree with TRBD1. CDR1 is KGHSH and CDR2 is LQKENI in the germline V gene. The CDR3 totals 14 residues. Trimming at V came to 5 bases and at J to 3 bases, leaving 4 bases not matched to a gene. Written as DNA, the CDR3 is TGTGCCAGCTCAAGACAGGGGGACGACTATGGCTACACCTTC. Translated: CASSRQGDDYGYTF.

This chain connects TRBV18 to TRBJ2-5, with D possibly called TRBD1 or TRBD2 (6 bases each). In germline, CDR1 is KGHSH, CDR2 LQKENI. CDR3 length: 13 residues. V lost 4 bases, J lost 5 bases, and 11 bases lay in between. The CDR3 is CASSRGALETQYF. In DNA, the CDR3 is TGTGCCAGCTCACGGGGGGCTCTCGAGACCCAGTACTTC. The full variable domain, in which reference TRBV18 and TRBJ2-5 provide the parts outside the CDR3, is NAGVMQNPRHLVRRRGQEARLRCSPMKGHSHVYWYRQLPEEGLKFMVYLQKENIIDESGMPKERFSAEFPKEGPSILRIQQVVRGDSAAYFCASSRGALETQYFGPGTRLLVL.

The rearrangement uses TRBV19 and TRBJ2-7; D may match TRBD1 or TRBD2 (6 bases each). CDR3 length: 15 amino acids. CDR1 is LNHDA, CDR2 SQIVND, per germline (reference sequence). The V and J ends lost 5 bases and 6 bases respectively, with 20 bases between them. CDR3 coding DNA: TGTGCCAGTAGTGTGCGGGACACCGGACGGCGCGAGCAGTACTTC. Translation: CASSVRDTGRREQYF.

Here the CDR3 DNA reads TGCAGTGCTAGAGAGAACAATGAGCAGTTCTTC. Protein product: CSARENNEQFF. This sequence joins TRBV20-1 and TRBJ2-1; D remains unclear. V gave up 0 bases and J gave up 5 bases, with 2 bases separating them. Germline loops: CDR1 DFQATT, CDR2 SNEGSKA (reference sequence). The CDR3 is 11 residues long.

The chain recombines TRBV4-3 with TRBJ2-3; 7 positions match TRBD1. The V gene end was trimmed by 2 bases and the J gene end by 2 bases; junction bases not matched to a gene: 7. CDR1 is LGHNA and CDR2 is YSLEER in the germline V gene. The CDR3 length is 16 residues. The DNA for the CDR3 is TGCGCCAGCAGCCAACCGGGACAGCTTAACACAGATACGCAGTATTTT. It encodes CASSQPGQLNTDTQYF.

The chain employs TRBV15 and TRBJ1-5, with D tentatively TRBD1 (5 bases). This CDR3 has 16 residues. V was pared by 3 bases and J by 3 bases, with 15 bases between. CDR1 is LNHNV, CDR2 YYDKDF, per germline (reference sequence). CDR3 coding DNA: TGTGCCACCAGCAGGCCGGGGGTCCTCAACAATCAGCCCCAGCATTTT. Its protein product is CATSRPGVLNNQPQHF.

The chain combines TRBV7-8 with TRBJ2-2; TRBD2 might be the D (6 bases). Trimming cost V 1 base and J 3 bases, with 12 bases left between them. This CDR3 spans 16 amino acids. Germline V gene lookup returns CDR1 SGHVS and CDR2 FQNEAQ. CDR3 DNA: TGTGCCAGCAGCTTAGTCGGGACTGCCTACACCGGGGAGCTGTTTTTT. Amino acid sequence: CASSLVGTAYTGELFF.

This chain connects TRBV10-1 to TRBJ2-1, with 12 bases matching TRBD2. The V and J ends lost 0 bases and 9 bases, in that order; junction bases with no gene match: 3. The CDR3 length is 15 residues. The germline V gene encodes CDR1 WNHNN and CDR2 SYGVQD (reference sequence). The CDR3 here is CASSESRTSGVEQFF. CDR3 DNA sequence: TGCGCCAGCAGTGAGTCCCGGACTAGCGGGGTTGAGCAGTTCTTC.

The chain carries TRBV10-1 and TRBJ2-7; TRBD2 agrees at 8 bases. The CDR3 sequence is 15 residues long. V shed 2 bases, J shed 5 bases, and the junction held 8 bases outside the gene matches. Germline CDR1 WNHNN, CDR2 SYGVQD (reference sequence). The CDR3 DNA reads TGCGCCAGCAGTGAGGCAGCGGGAGAACCCCACGAGCAGTACTTC. It codes for CASSEAAGEPHEQYF.

The rearrangement links TRBV7-8 to TRBJ2-1; TRBD1 matches at 8 bases. Trimming cost V 5 bases and J 1 base; bases outside gene matches: 7. Germline values: CDR1 SGHVS, CDR2 FQNEAQ. CDR3 length equals 16 residues. CDR3 coding DNA: TGTGCCAGCAGCCCGCGGACAGGGAGTTCCTACAATGAGCAGTTCTTC. Translating gives CASSPRTGSSYNEQFF.

The rearrangement links TRBV7-2 to TRBJ2-7, with TRBD1 identical over 7 bases. From germline, CDR1 is SGHTA and CDR2 FQGNSA. V shed 5 bases and J 3 bases; nucleotides not matched to a gene: 7. The CDR3 runs 14 residues. The CDR3 DNA follows: TGTGCCAGCAGCATCACAGGGGCCGACTACGAGCAGTACTTC. Translated, it gives CASSITGADYEQYF.

This chain connects TRBV4-3 to TRBJ2-3, with TRBD1 identical over 9 bases. Per germline, CDR1 LGHNA and CDR2 YSLEER. This CDR3 contains 18 residues. Trimming cost V 0 bases and J 3 bases; bases outside gene matches: 10. CDR3 coding DNA: TGCGCCAGCAGCCAAGATGGGCCCGGACAGGGGTTAACAGATACGCAGTATTTT. Residues: CASSQDGPGQGLTDTQYF.

The J gene is TRBJ2-7, the V gene TRBV7-9; TRBD2 might be the D (6 bases). V dropped 1 base and J dropped 3 bases, with 10 bases sitting between them. CDR1 is SEHNR, CDR2 FQNEAQ, per germline (reference sequence). This CDR3 has 14 amino acids. CDR3 loop: CASSLGGGNYEQYF. CDR3 bases: TGTGCCAGCAGCTTAGGGGGCGGGAACTACGAGCAGTACTTC.

The rearrangement joins TRBV14 to TRBJ2-7; the match to TRBD1 covers 11 bases. V dropped 1 base and J dropped 1; count of bases not matched to a gene: 0. This CDR3 has 15 residues. Germline CDR1 reads SGHDN; CDR2 reads FVKESK. The CDR3 DNA follows: TGTGCCAGCAGCCAAGGGGACAGGGGGTCCTACGAGCAGTACTTC. Translating it yields CASSQGDRGSYEQYF.

The V gene is TRBV10-3, the J gene TRBJ2-2, with unresolved D. The CDR3 extends over 16 amino acids. Per germline, CDR1 ENHRY and CDR2 SYGVKD. The V end lost 0 bases, the J end lost 2 bases, and 10 bases lay between the germline ends. CDR3 DNA sequence: TGTGCCATCAGTGAGTCAGGCAGAACTAACACCGGGGAGCTGTTTTTT. It specifies CAISESGRTNTGELFF.

The genes are TRBV27 and TRBJ1-5; D gene unclear. V was clipped by 6 bases and J by 2 bases, with 11 bases between them. The CDR3 spans 14 residues. Germline V CDR1 and CDR2: MNHEY, SMNVEV (reference sequence). This chain's CDR3 is CASSQRVGNQPQHF. In DNA, the CDR3 is TGTGCCAGCAGCCAAAGAGTGGGCAATCAGCCCCAGCATTTT.

The chain joins TRBV28 to TRBJ2-1; 15 bases fit TRBD2. This CDR3 has 15 amino acids. The germline V gene has CDR1 MDHEN and CDR2 SYDVKM. V lost 5 bases and J lost 7; bases outside the gene matches: 3. Here the CDR3 DNA reads TGTGCCAGCAGTCTAGGGACTAGCGGGGGGAATGAGCAGTTCTTC. It encodes CASSLGTSGGNEQFF. The variable domain in full, with the rest retrieved from reference TRBV28 and TRBJ2-1, is DVKVTQSSRYLVKRTGEKVFLECVQDMDHENMFWYRQDPGLGLRLIYFSYDVKMKEKGDIPEGYSVSREKKERFSLILESASTNQTSMYLCASSLGTSGGNEQFFGPGTRLTVL.

This chain joins TRBV6-1 and TRBJ2-5; either TRBD1 or TRBD2 may fit D (7 bases each). V was pared by 7 bases and J by 4 bases, with 16 bases between. Germline CDR1 reads MNHNS; CDR2 reads SASEGT. This CDR3 contains 14 residues. CDR3 in DNA: TGTGCCAGCACTCAAGCAGGGGGGGCAGAGACCCAGTACTTC. This sequence encodes CASTQAGGAETQYF.

The J gene is TRBJ1-3, the V gene TRBV19, with D maybe TRBD1 (5 bases). Trimming pared 0 bases from V and 0 bases from J, leaving 12 bases between. This CDR3 spans 17 amino acids. Germline loops: CDR1 LNHDA, CDR2 SQIVND (reference sequence). CDR3 residues: CASSIEGDSFSGNTIYF. For the CDR3, the DNA is TGTGCCAGTAGTATAGAGGGCGACAGCTTCTCTGGAAACACCATATATTTT.

V is TRBV10-1 and J is TRBJ2-5, with 13 bases that match TRBD2. CDR1 and CDR2 from the germline V gene are WNHNN and SYGVQD (reference sequence). The ends lost 2 bases at V and 5 bases at J; junction bases unmatched: 5. The CDR3 runs 16 residues. The CDR3 nucleotides read TGCGCCAGCAGTGAGGGACTAGCGGGAGTTCGGGAGACCCAGTACTTC. This codes for CASSEGLAGVRETQYF.

The chain employs TRBV19 and TRBJ2-5, with TRBD1 identical over 11 bases. The germline CDR1 and CDR2 sequences are LNHDA and SQIVND (reference sequence). With 9 bases clipped from V and 5 bases from J, the junction kept 8 bases outside the gene matches. There are 14 residues in the CDR3. For the CDR3, the DNA is TGTGCCAGCCAGGACAGGGGGCGCCGTGAGACCCAGTACTTC. It yields the protein CASQDRGRRETQYF.